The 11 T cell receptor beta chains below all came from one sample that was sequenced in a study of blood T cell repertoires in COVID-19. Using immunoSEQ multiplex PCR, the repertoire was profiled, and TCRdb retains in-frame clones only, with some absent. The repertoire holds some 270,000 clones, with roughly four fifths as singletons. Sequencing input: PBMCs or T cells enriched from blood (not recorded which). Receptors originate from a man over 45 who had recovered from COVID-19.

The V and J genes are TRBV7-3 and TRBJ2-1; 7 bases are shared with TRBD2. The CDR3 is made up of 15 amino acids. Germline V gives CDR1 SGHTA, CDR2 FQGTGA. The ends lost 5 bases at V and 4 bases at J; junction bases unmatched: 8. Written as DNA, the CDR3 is TGTGCCAGCAGCCAACGGGGGACTACTTACAATGAGCAGTTCTTC. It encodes CASSQRGTTYNEQFF.

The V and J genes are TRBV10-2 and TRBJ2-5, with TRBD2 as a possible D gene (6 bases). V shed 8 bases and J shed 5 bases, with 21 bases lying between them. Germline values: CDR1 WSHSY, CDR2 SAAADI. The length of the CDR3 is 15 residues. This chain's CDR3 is CASSGSSAPGETQYF. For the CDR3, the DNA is TGCGCCAGCTCCGGGAGTTCGGCACCCGGGGAGACCCAGTACTTC.

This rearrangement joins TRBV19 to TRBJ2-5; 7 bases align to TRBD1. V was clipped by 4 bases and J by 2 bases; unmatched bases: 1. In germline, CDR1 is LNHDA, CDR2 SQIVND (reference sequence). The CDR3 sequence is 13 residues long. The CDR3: CASSKDRQETQYF. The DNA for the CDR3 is TGTGCCAGTAGTAAGGACAGGCAAGAGACCCAGTACTTC.

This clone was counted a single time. The CDR3, as DNA: TGTGCCAGCAGTTACACAGGGTACACAGATACGCAGTATTTT. This translates into CASSYTGYTDTQYF. The chain is built from TRBV6-5 and TRBJ2-3; TRBD1 might be the D (6 bases). CDR3 size: 14 residues. Trimming shortened V by 2 bases and J by 2 bases, and 8 bases separated the two germline ends. Germline lookup yields CDR1 MNHEY and CDR2 SVGAGI.

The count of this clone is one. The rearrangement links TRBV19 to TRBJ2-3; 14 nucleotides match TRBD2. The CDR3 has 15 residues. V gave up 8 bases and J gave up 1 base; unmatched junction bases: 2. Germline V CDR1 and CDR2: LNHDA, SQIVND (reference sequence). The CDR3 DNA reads TGTGCCAGTGGGGGACTAGCGGGGGGCACAGATACGCAGTATTTT. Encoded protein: CASGGLAGGTDTQYF.

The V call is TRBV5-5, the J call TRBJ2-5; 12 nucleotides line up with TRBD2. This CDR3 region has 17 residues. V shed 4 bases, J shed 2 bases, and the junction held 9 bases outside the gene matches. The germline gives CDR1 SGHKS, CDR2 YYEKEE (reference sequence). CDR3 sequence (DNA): TGTGCCAGCAGCACTGGGACTAGCGGGCGGTTTCAAGAGACCCAGTACTTC. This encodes CASSTGTSGRFQETQYF.

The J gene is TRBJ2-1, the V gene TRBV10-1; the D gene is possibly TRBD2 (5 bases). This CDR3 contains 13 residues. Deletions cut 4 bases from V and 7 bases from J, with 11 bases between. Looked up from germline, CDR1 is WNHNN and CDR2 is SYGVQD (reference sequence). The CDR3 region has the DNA TGCGCCAGCAGTGGGCCCGAGGGTAATGAGCAGTTCTTC. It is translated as CASSGPEGNEQFF.

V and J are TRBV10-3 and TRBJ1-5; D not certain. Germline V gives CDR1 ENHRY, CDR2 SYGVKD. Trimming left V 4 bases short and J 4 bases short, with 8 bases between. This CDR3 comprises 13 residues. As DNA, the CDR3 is TGTGCCATCAGTGGTTCAGTAAATCAGCCCCAGCATTTT. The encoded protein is CAISGSVNQPQHF.

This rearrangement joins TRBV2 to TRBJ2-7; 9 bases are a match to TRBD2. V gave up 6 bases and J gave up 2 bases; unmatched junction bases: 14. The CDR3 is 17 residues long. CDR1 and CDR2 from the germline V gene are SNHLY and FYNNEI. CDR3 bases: TGTGCCAGCAGGGTCTCGGCGGGAGGGCCTTTCCCCTACGAGCAGTACTTC. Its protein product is CASRVSAGGPFPYEQYF.

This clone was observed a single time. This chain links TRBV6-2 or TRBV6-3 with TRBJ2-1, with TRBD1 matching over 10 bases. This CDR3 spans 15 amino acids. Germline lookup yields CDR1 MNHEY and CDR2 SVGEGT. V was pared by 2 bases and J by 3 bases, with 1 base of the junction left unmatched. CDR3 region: CASSYGQGVYNEQFF. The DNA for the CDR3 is TGTGCCAGCAGTTACGGACAGGGGGTCTACAATGAGCAGTTCTTC.

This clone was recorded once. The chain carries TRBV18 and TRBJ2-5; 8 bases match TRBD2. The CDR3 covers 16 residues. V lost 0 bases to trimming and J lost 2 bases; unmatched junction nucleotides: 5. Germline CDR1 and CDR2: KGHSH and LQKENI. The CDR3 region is CASSPPGGGTQETQYF. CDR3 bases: TGTGCCAGCTCACCACCAGGCGGGGGGACTCAAGAGACCCAGTACTTC.